One sample yielded the 30 T cell receptor beta chains listed below, sequenced in a study of regulatory T cells in long-lasting Graves disease. Library construction for TCR beta used iRepertoire HTBI primers and Arm-PCR of CDR3 regions. TCRdb reprocessed the multiplex PCR reads via MiXCR and lists one record per CDR3 protein. The data show about 350,000 distinct CDR3 sequences, 15% to 20% seen once. Time point denoted: newly diagnosed GD, antithyroid drugs for less than 3 months. The TCR library was prepared using RNA isolated from PBMCs. The same sample was also used in a study of T cells in Graves' hyperthyroidism and ophthalmopathy.

The sequencing used peripheral blood mononuclear cells (PBMCs), collected at new diagnosis, from a patient treated with antithyroid drugs. Every receptor here comes from a man aged 40-49 years with Graves disease.

The table lists this clonotype with many counts. J is TRBJ2-3 and V is TRBV6-1; D not certain. Trimming pared 1 base from V and 2 bases from J, leaving 7 bases between. The CDR3 spans 14 residues. Germline values: CDR1 MNHNS, CDR2 SASEGT. The CDR3: CASSEVSNTDTQYF. The CDR3 region has the DNA TGTGCCAGCAGTGAAGTTTCCAACACAGATACGCAGTATTTT.

The rearrangement joins TRBV5-6 to TRBJ2-3; 8 bases agree with TRBD2. This CDR3 is 17 amino acids long. CDR1 SGHDT and CDR2 YYEEEE come from the germline V gene. V lost 9 bases, J lost 0 bases, and 15 bases stayed unmatched. CDR3 DNA: TGTGCCAACCCCCCGAGCGGGGGCCCTATAAGCACAGATACGCAGTATTTT. Translated, it gives CANPPSGGPISTDTQYF.

Many counts were recorded for this clonotype. The rearrangement uses TRBV28 and TRBJ2-3; D gene ambiguous. Per the germline V gene, CDR1 is MDHEN and CDR2 is SYDVKM. V gave up 4 bases and J gave up 1 base, with 6 bases separating them. This CDR3 has 13 amino acids. CDR3 residues: CASSSSGTDTQYF. The CDR3 nucleotides are TGTGCCAGCAGTTCTTCTGGCACAGATACGCAGTATTTT. Combining the CDR3 with reference TRBV28 and TRBJ2-3 gives the whole variable domain DVKVTQSSRYLVKRTGEKVFLECVQDMDHENMFWYRQDPGLGLRLIYFSYDVKMKEKGDIPEGYSVSREKKERFSLILESASTNQTSMYLCASSSSGTDTQYFGPGTRLTVL.

This clonotype was detected ten times or more. The chain has TRBV7-3 and TRBJ2-1; D gene ambiguous. CDR1 is SGHTA, CDR2 FQGTGA, per germline. The ends were cut back, 1 base at V and 4 bases at J, with 14 bases in the middle. The CDR3 extends over 16 amino acids. Here the CDR3 DNA reads TGTGCCAGCAGCTTAATAGGCGGCCCACCTTACAATGAGCAGTTCTTC. Residues: CASSLIGGPPYNEQFF.

This clonotype has a count of ten or more. V is TRBV29-1 and J is TRBJ2-5; TRBD1 agrees at 8 bases. The junction had 5 bases not matched to a gene; V was cut back by 4 bases and J by 1 base. CDR3 length: 14 amino acids. Germline V gene sequence: CDR1 SQVTM, CDR2 ANQGSEA. DNA of the CDR3: TGCAGCGTTGTTCGGACAGGGATCCAAGAGACCCAGTACTTC. Translation: CSVVRTGIQETQYF.

In its sample, this clonotype was seen many times. This sequence joins TRBV27 and TRBJ2-5; D is undetermined. The CDR3 totals 12 residues. Germline CDR1 MNHEY, CDR2 SMNVEV (reference sequence). Trimming removed 7 bases at V and 5 bases at J, with 11 bases between. CDR3 loop: CASMGDSETQYF. In DNA form, the CDR3 reads TGTGCCAGCATGGGCGATAGCGAGACCCAGTACTTC.

This chain uses TRBV5-1 with TRBJ1-2; 10 bases align to TRBD1. The V gene end was trimmed by 7 bases and the J gene end by 4 bases; junction bases not matched to a gene: 10. This CDR3 spans 15 amino acids. Looked up from germline, CDR1 is SGHRS and CDR2 is YFSETQ. As DNA, the CDR3 is TGCGCCAGCCGAAAGACAGGGGGCGCTTTCTATGGCTACACCTTC. It encodes CASRKTGGAFYGYTF.

This clonotype was counted many times. V gene TRBV6-2 or TRBV6-3 combines with J gene TRBJ1-1; no clear D gene. Germline V gene sequence: CDR1 MNHEY, CDR2 SVGEGT. Trimming left V 0 bases short and J 0 bases short, with 11 bases between. The CDR3 spans 16 residues. The chain's CDR3 is CASSYSDNGMNTEAFF. As DNA, the CDR3 is TGTGCCAGCAGTTACTCAGACAACGGAATGAACACTGAAGCTTTCTTT.

This clonotype has at least ten counts. The chain carries TRBV30 and TRBJ1-5; D remains ambiguous. Between the trimmed V and J ends, which lost 5 bases and 3 bases, there was a span of 11 bases. Germline-derived CDR1 and CDR2 are GTSNPN and SVGIG (reference sequence). The CDR3 totals 13 residues. CDR3 region: CAWSSDYNQPQHF. The CDR3 nucleotides read TGTGCCTGGTCGTCAGACTACAATCAGCCCCAGCATTTT. The full variable domain, in which reference TRBV30 and TRBJ1-5 provide the parts outside the CDR3, is SQTIHQWPATLVQPVGSPLSLECTVEGTSNPNLYWYRQAAGRGLQLLFYSVGIGQISSEVPQNLSASRPQDRQFILSSKKLLLSDSGFYLCAWSSDYNQPQHFGDGTRLSIL.

J is TRBJ2-5 and V is TRBV2; D ambiguous. Germline V gene lookup returns CDR1 SNHLY and CDR2 FYNNEI. This CDR3 comprises 15 residues. The V end lost 6 bases, the J end lost 1 base, and 15 bases lay between the germline ends. The CDR3 here is CASSPQPGFQETQYF. The DNA for the CDR3 is TGTGCCAGCAGCCCCCAACCCGGGTTCCAAGAGACCCAGTACTTC.

The chain combines TRBV15 with TRBJ2-2, with unresolved D. Germline loops: CDR1 LNHNV, CDR2 YYDKDF (reference sequence). The CDR3 runs to 14 residues. V dropped 0 bases and J dropped 1 base, with 3 bases sitting between them. The CDR3 is CATSRDGNTGELFF. Written as DNA, the CDR3 is TGTGCCACCAGCAGAGATGGGAACACCGGGGAGCTGTTTTTT.

This clonotype was observed many times. The rearrangement uses TRBV6-1 and TRBJ1-4; D remains unclear. The germline V gene encodes CDR1 MNHNS and CDR2 SASEGT. Trimming cost V 6 bases and J 5 bases, with 19 bases left between them. CDR3 length: 16 amino acids. CDR3 region: CASRTGHQIGNEKLFF. CDR3 DNA: TGTGCCAGCAGGACCGGTCATCAAATAGGAAATGAAAAACTGTTTTTT.

The chain recombines TRBV10-3 with TRBJ1-1; the D is unclear. Between the trimmed V and J ends, which lost 4 bases and 0 bases, there was a span of 6 bases. Looked up from germline, CDR1 is ENHRY and CDR2 is SYGVKD. The CDR3 is made up of 13 amino acids. The CDR3 DNA sequence: TGTGCCATCAGTGCTTCAGTGAACACTGAAGCTTTCTTT. This gives the protein CAISASVNTEAFF.

The table lists this clonotype with a few counts. This may stem from a read error, because a much larger clone lies one nucleotide away. This chain connects TRBV12-3 or TRBV12-4 to TRBJ2-1, with D possibly TRBD1 on 5 matching bases. The CDR3 sequence is 13 residues long. CDR3 in DNA: TGTGCCAGCAGTTTCCGAAGGGGTAAAGAGCAGTCCTTC. Translation: CASSFRRGKEQSF.

There are many counts of this clonotype. This chain uses TRBV7-8 with TRBJ2-5; maybe TRBD2 (5 bases). Germline loops: CDR1 SGHVS, CDR2 FQNEAQ. The CDR3 runs 15 residues. V was cut by 4 bases and J by 3 bases, with 15 bases left in between. The CDR3 coding sequence is TGTGCCAGCAGCTCACCACATGCGGGCGAAGAGACCCAGTACTTC. Amino acids: CASSSPHAGEETQYF.

This clonotype showed up many times. The CDR3 loop reads CASKLAGGPVASYEQYF. The CDR3 DNA is TGTGCCAGCAAACTAGCGGGGGGGCCCGTTGCGTCCTACGAGCAGTACTTC. The gene calls are TRBV6-1 and TRBJ2-7; TRBD2 agrees at 13 bases. The CDR3 extends over 17 amino acids. V shed 7 bases and J 1 base; nucleotides not matched to a gene: 10. CDR1 MNHNS and CDR2 SASEGT come from the germline V gene.

This clonotype was seen just once. This chain links TRBV28 with TRBJ1-1; D is uncertain. Germline loops: CDR1 MDHEN, CDR2 SYDVKM. This CDR3 spans 15 amino acids. V dropped 4 bases and J dropped 7 bases, with 19 bases sitting between them. CDR3 DNA sequence: TGTGCCAGCAGTTCCCCTACCCGATTTATATTTGAAGCTTTCTTT. Translation gives CASSSPTRFIFEAFF.

The V call is TRBV18, the J call TRBJ1-3; D possibly corresponds to TRBD1 (6 bases). The CDR3 consists of 16 residues. CDR1 KGHSH and CDR2 LQKENI come from the germline V gene. V was shortened by 4 bases and J by 0 bases, with 13 bases between the two germline ends. CDR3 sequence (DNA): TGTGCCAGCTCACTTCCCACAGGGCGCTCTGGAAACACCATATATTTT. Encoded protein: CASSLPTGRSGNTIYF.

This clonotype was observed at least ten times. V and J are TRBV7-9 and TRBJ2-5, with 11 positions matching TRBD2. The CDR3 is 14 residues long. With 7 bases clipped from V and 2 bases from J, the junction kept 3 bases outside the gene matches. Germline lookup yields CDR1 SEHNR and CDR2 FQNEAQ (reference sequence). Written as DNA, the CDR3 is TGTGCCAGCACCATAGCGGGAGGGCAAGAGACCCAGTACTTC. Its translation: CASTIAGGQETQYF.

This clonotype came up many times. V usage is TRBV5-1 and J usage is TRBJ2-7, with 8 bases identical to TRBD1. This CDR3 region has 15 residues. The germline CDR1 and CDR2 sequences are SGHRS and YFSETQ. V trimming: 0 bases; J trimming: 3 bases; junction bases outside the gene matches: 5. CDR3 sequence reads: CASSLVQGANYEQYF. The CDR3 DNA reads TGCGCCAGCAGCTTGGTCCAGGGGGCGAACTACGAGCAGTACTTC.

This clonotype was picked up many times. This rearrangement joins TRBV27 to TRBJ2-1; the D is unclear. CDR3 length: 13 residues. Germline V gives CDR1 MNHEY, CDR2 SMNVEV (reference sequence). The V gene lost 4 bases and the J gene lost 8 bases, with 12 bases spanning the gap. CDR3 protein: CASSSPRIDEQFF. DNA of the CDR3: TGTGCCAGCAGTTCACCACGGATCGATGAGCAGTTCTTC.

This CDR3 is CASSTGREREQYF. DNA of the CDR3: TGTGCCAGCAGCACAGGGCGGGAGCGCGAGCAGTACTTC. The chain employs TRBV12-3 or TRBV12-4 and TRBJ2-7; possible D gene TRBD2, 7 bases. This CDR3 region has 13 residues. V shed 6 bases and J shed 6 bases, with 15 bases lying between them.

This clonotype was observed at least ten times. The rearrangement uses TRBV3-1 and TRBJ1-4; weak D call: TRBD1 (5 bases). The germline CDR1 and CDR2 sequences are LGHDT and YNNKEL (reference sequence). V gave up 0 bases and J gave up 7 bases, with 9 bases separating them. The CDR3 loop spans 14 amino acids. CDR3 amino acids: CASSQDAGSEKLFF. The CDR3, as DNA: TGTGCCAGCAGCCAAGATGCAGGGAGTGAAAAACTGTTTTTT.

This clonotype was recorded many times. CDR3 nucleotide sequence: TGTGCCATCAGCGACGGGACAGGGGGCTCCTACGAGCAGTACTTC. This gives the protein CAISDGTGGSYEQYF. The genes are TRBV10-3 and TRBJ2-7, with TRBD1 matching 11 bases. With 6 bases clipped from V and 0 bases from J, the junction kept 4 bases outside the gene matches. This CDR3 comprises 15 residues. In germline, CDR1 is ENHRY, CDR2 SYGVKD.

This chain uses TRBV6-2 or TRBV6-3 with TRBJ2-7; D may be TRBD2 (6 bases). The CDR3 loop spans 11 amino acids. V gave up 9 bases and J gave up 3 bases, with 9 bases separating them. Germline V lookup: CDR1 MNHEY, CDR2 SVGEGT. DNA for the CDR3: TGTGCCAGTGGGGGGTACTACGAGCAGTACTTC. Translating gives CASGGYYEQYF.

In its sample, this clonotype was seen many times. The V and J genes are TRBV30 and TRBJ1-3; D uncertain. Trimming took off 4 bases at V and 0 bases at J, with 4 bases between the two ends. Germline V gives CDR1 GTSNPN, CDR2 SVGIG (reference sequence). This CDR3 has 12 amino acids. This chain's CDR3 is CAWTSSGNTIYF. As DNA, the CDR3 is TGTGCCTGGACCAGCTCTGGAAACACCATATATTTT.

This clonotype was detected ten times or more. V and J are TRBV20-1 and TRBJ2-5; TRBD1 might be the D (6 bases). Trimming stripped 0 bases from V and 4 bases from J, with 15 bases between. The V gene's germline CDR1 is DFQATT and CDR2 SNEGSKA (reference sequence). The CDR3 spans 15 residues. The CDR3 loop reads CSARDPRQVRETQYF. The CDR3 DNA sequence: TGCAGTGCTAGAGATCCTCGACAGGTGCGAGAGACCCAGTACTTC.

This clonotype was counted ten times or more. The gene calls are TRBV5-1 and TRBJ1-1; TRBD1 might be the D (5 bases). V dropped 3 bases and J dropped 1 base, with 13 bases sitting between them. CDR1 SGHRS and CDR2 YFSETQ come from the germline V gene. This CDR3 is built from 15 residues. CDR3 in DNA: TGCGCCAGCAGCTCCCAGGGCACAGGGAACACTGAAGCTTTCTTT. Its translation: CASSSQGTGNTEAFF.

V and J are TRBV19 and TRBJ2-7; D is unclear. Germline lookup yields CDR1 LNHDA and CDR2 SQIVND (reference sequence). V lost 1 base and J 10 bases, leaving 14 bases between the germline ends. CDR3 size: 13 residues. CDR3 sequence (DNA): TGTGCCAGTAGTATAGTCCCCTCCACAGAACAGTACTTC. It codes for CASSIVPSTEQYF.

This clonotype occurred a few times. The genes are TRBV2 and TRBJ2-5; D ambiguous. Trimming took off 2 bases at V and 5 bases at J, with 9 bases between the two ends. This CDR3 spans 13 amino acids. Germline-derived CDR1 and CDR2 are SNHLY and FYNNEI. The CDR3 is CASSERARETQYF. Written as DNA, the CDR3 is TGTGCCAGCAGTGAACGGGCCCGTGAGACCCAGTACTTC.